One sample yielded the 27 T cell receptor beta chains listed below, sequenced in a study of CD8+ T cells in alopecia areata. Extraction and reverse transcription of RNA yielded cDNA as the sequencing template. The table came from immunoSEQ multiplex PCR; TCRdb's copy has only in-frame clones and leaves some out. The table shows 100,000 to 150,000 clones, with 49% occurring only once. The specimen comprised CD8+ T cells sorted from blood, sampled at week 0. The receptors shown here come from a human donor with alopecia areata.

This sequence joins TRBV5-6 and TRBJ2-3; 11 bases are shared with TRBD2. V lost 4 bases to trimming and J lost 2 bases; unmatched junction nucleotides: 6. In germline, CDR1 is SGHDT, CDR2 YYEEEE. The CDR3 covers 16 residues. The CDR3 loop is CASSPSLAGDTDTQYF. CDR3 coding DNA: TGTGCCAGCAGCCCTTCACTAGCGGGGGACACAGATACGCAGTATTTT.

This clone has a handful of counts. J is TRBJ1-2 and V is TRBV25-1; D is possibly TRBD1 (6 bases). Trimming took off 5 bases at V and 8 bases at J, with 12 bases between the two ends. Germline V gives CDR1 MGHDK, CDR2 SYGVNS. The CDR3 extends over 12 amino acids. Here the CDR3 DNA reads TGTGCCAGCAGTTGGGGGCGGGAGGGCTACACCTTC. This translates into CASSWGREGYTF.

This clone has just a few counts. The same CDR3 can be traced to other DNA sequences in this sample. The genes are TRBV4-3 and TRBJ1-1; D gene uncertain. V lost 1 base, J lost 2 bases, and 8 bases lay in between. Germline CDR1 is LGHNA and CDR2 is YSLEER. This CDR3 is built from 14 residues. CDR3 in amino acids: CASSQVEGNTEAFF. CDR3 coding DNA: TGCGCCAGCAGCCAAGTTGAAGGAAACACTGAAGCTTTCTTT.

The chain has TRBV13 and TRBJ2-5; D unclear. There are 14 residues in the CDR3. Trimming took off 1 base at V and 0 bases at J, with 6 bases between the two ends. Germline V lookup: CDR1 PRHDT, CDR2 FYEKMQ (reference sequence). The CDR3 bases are TGTGCCAGCAGCTTAGTGGAGAACCAAGAGACCCAGTACTTC. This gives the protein CASSLVENQETQYF. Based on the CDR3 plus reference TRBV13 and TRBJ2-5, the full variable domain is AAGVIQSPRHLIKEKRETATLKCYPIPRHDTVYWYQQGPGQDPQFLISFYEKMQSDKGSIPDRFSAQQFSDYHSELNMSSLELGDSALYFCASSLVENQETQYFGPGTRLLVL.

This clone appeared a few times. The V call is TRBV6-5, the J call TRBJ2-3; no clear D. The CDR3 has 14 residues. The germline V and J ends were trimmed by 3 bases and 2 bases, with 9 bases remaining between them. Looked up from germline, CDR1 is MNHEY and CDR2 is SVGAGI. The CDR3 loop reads CASSYTGPTDTQYF. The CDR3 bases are TGTGCCAGCAGTTATACCGGACCCACAGATACGCAGTATTTT.

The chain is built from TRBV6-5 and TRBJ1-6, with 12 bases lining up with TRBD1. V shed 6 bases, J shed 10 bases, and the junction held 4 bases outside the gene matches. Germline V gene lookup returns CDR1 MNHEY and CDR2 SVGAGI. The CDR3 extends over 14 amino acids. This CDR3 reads CASRPGTGGSPLHF. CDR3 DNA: TGTGCCAGCAGGCCCGGGACAGGGGGCTCACCCCTCCACTTT.

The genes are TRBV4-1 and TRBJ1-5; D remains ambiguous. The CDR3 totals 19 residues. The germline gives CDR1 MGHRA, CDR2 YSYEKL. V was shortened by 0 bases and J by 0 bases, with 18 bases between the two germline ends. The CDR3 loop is CASSQDPASEEYSNQPQHF. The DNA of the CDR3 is TGCGCCAGCAGCCAAGATCCCGCCTCTGAGGAGTATAGCAATCAGCCCCAGCATTTT.

In nucleotides, the CDR3 is TGTGCCAGCAGCCTAGTAGGGCTAGCCTACGAGCAGTACTTC. Its protein is CASSLVGLAYEQYF. The V and J genes are TRBV6-5 and TRBJ2-7; D ambiguous. The germline V gene encodes CDR1 MNHEY and CDR2 SVGAGI. The CDR3 spans 14 residues. The V gene lost 6 bases and the J gene lost 2 bases, with 14 bases spanning the gap.

The DNA for the CDR3 is TGTGCCAGCAGTGAAGCCAATGGCGGCGAACAAGAGACCCAGTACTTC. Amino acid sequence: CASSEANGGEQETQYF. The chain employs TRBV6-1 and TRBJ2-5; D uncertain. CDR1 is MNHNS and CDR2 is SASEGT in the germline V gene. The CDR3 extends over 16 amino acids. The germline V and J ends were trimmed by 0 bases and 2 bases, with 13 bases remaining between them.

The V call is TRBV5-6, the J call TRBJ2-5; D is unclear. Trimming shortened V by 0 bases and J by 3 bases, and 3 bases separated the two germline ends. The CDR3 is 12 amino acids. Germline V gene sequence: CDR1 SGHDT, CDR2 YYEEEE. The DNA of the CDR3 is TGTGCCAGCAGCTTGGGTGAAGAGACCCAGTACTTC. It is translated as CASSLGEETQYF.

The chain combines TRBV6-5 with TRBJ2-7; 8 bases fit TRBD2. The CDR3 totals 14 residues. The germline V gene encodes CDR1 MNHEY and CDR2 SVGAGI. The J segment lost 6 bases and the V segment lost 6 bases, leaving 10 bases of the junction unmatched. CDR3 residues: CASRYTSGWGEQYF. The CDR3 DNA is TGTGCCAGCAGGTACACTAGCGGTTGGGGCGAGCAGTACTTC.

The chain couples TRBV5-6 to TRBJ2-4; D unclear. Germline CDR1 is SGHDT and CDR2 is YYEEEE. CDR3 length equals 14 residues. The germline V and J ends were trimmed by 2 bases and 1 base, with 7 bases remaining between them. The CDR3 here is CASSFDTAKNIQYF. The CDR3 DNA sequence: TGTGCCAGCAGCTTTGACACTGCCAAAAACATTCAGTACTTC.

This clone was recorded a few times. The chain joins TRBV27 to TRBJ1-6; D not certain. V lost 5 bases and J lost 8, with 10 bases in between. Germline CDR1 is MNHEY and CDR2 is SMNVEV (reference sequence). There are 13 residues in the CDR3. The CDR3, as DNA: TGTGCCAGCAGTGTAATTAGGGATTCACCCCTCCACTTT. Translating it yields CASSVIRDSPLHF.

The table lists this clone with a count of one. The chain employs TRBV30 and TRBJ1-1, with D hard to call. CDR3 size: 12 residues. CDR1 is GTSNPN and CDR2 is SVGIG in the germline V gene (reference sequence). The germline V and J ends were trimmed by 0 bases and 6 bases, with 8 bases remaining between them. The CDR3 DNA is TGTGCCTGGAGTGTAGAAGGATCTGAAGCTTTCTTT. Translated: CAWSVEGSEAFF.

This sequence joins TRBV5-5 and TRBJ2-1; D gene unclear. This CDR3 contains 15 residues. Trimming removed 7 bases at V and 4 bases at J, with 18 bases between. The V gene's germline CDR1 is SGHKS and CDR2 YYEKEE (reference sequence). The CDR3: CASWTDDMGYNEQFF. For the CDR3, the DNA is TGTGCCAGCTGGACGGACGATATGGGGTACAATGAGCAGTTCTTC.

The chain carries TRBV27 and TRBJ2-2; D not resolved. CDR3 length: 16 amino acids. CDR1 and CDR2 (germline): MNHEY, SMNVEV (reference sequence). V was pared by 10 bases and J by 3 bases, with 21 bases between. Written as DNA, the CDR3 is TGTGCCACCACCTCTAAGGGCCCGTCGCACACCGGGGAGCTGTTTTTT. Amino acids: CATTSKGPSHTGELFF.

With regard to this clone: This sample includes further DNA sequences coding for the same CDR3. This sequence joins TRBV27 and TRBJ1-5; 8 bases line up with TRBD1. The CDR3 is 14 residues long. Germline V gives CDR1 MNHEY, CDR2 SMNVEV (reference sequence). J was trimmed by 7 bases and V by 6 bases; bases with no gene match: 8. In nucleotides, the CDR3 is TGTGCCAGCAGCCTCACAGGGGGGGGCCAGCCCCAGCATTTT. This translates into CASSLTGGGQPQHF.

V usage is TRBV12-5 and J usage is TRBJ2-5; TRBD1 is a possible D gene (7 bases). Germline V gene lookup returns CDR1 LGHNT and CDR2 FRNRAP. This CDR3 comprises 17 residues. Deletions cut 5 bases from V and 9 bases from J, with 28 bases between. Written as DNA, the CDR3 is TGTGCTAGTGGTACGACCCAGGGGGAGGCCGCCAAGAGACCCCAGTACTTC. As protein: CASGTTQGEAAKRPQYF.

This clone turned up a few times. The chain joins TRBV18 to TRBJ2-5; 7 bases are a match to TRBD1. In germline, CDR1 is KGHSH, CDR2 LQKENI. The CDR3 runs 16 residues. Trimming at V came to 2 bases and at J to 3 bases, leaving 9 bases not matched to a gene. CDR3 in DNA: TGTGCCAGCTCACCAGGAGCACGTGACAGGGAAGAGACCCAGTACTTC. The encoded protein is CASSPGARDREETQYF. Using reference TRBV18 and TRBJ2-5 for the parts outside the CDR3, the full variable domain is NAGVMQNPRHLVRRRGQEARLRCSPMKGHSHVYWYRQLPEEGLKFMVYLQKENIIDESGMPKERFSAEFPKEGPSILRIQQVVRGDSAAYFCASSPGARDREETQYFGPGTRLLVL.

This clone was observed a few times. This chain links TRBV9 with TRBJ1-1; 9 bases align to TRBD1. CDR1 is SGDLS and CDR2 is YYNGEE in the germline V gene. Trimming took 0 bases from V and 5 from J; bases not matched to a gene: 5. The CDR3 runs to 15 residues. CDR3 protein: CASSVGTGAGTEAFF. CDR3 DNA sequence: TGTGCCAGCAGCGTAGGGACAGGGGCGGGAACTGAAGCTTTCTTT.

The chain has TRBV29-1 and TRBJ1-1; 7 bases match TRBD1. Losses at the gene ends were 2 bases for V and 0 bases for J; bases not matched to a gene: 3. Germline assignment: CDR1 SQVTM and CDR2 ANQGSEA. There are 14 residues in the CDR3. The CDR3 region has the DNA TGCAGCGTTGAACAGGGGGGGATGAACACTGAAGCTTTCTTT. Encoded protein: CSVEQGGMNTEAFF.

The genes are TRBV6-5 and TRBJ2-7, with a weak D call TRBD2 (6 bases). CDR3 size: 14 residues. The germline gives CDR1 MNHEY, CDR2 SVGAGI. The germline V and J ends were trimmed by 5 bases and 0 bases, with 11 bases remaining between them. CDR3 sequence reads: CASSPRGASYEQYF. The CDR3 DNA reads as TGTGCCAGCAGTCCCCGCGGGGCCTCCTACGAGCAGTACTTC.

Here the CDR3 reads CASSQGQNYEQYF. In DNA, the CDR3 is TGTGCCAGCAGCCAGGGACAGAACTACGAGCAGTACTTC. J is TRBJ2-7 and V is TRBV13, with 7 bases identical to TRBD1. Germline CDR1 and CDR2: PRHDT and FYEKMQ (reference sequence). Trimming removed 5 bases from V and 3 bases from J; junction bases left unmatched: 4. This CDR3 is 13 amino acids long.

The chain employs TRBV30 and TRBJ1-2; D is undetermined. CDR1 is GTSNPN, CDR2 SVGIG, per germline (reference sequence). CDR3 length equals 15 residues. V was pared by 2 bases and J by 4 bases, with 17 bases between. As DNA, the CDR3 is TGTGCCTGGAGTTTAGGACCCGTCCTATCCTATGGCTACACCTTC. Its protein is CAWSLGPVLSYGYTF.

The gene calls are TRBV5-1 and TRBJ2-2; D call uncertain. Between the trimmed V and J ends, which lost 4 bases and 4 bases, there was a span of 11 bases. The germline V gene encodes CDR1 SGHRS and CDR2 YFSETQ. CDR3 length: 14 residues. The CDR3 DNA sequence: TGCGCCAGCAGCCTGGACGGAACCACCGGGGAGCTGTTTTTT. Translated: CASSLDGTTGELFF.

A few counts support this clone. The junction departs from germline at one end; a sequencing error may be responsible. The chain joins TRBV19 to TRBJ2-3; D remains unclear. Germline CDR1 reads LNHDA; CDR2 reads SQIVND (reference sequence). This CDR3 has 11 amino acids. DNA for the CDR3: TGCCCCACCGGTTGCACAGATACGCAGTATTTT. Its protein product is CPTGCTDTQYF. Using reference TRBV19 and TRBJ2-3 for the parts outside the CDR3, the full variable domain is DGGITQSPKYLFRKEGQNVTLSCEQNLNHDAMYWYRQDPGQGLRLIYYSQIVNDFQKGDIAEGYSVSREKKESFPLTVTSAQKNPTAFYLCPTGCTDTQYFGPGTRLTVL.

CDR3 residues: CASSLGQGRIYEQYF. CDR3 in DNA: TGTGCCAGCAGCTTAGGACAGGGTCGTATCTACGAGCAGTACTTC. The V and J genes are TRBV7-2 and TRBJ2-7; 7 bases match TRBD1. The CDR3 is 15 amino acids. With 1 base clipped from V and 3 bases from J, the junction kept 6 bases outside the gene matches. Germline lookup yields CDR1 SGHTA and CDR2 FQGNSA.